This TCR beta chain came from a study of T cell responses to AZD1222 COVID-19 vaccine (dated by TCRdb to the early 2020s). Regarding the study in general: TCR sequencing was performed for roughly 250 trial participants, of whom about 200 were given two doses of AZD1222 and approximately 25 were given two doses of MenACWY control vaccine. Enrollment into the trials was organized by age into subgroups of 18-55, 56-69 and 70-plus years, and those subgroups contained 148, 28 and 57 TCR-sequenced participants, respectively.

Of note for this clone: Its antigen remains unidentified. One base away there is no much larger clone; base qualities are not given.

The CDR3 regions of human TCRbeta chains were analyzed by immunosequencing. As for how the authors treated the data: Repertoire TCRs were matched against a reference library of SARS-CoV-2-specific TCRs generated with the MIRA antigen-specificity platform. Breadth meant the fraction of unique TCRs that were SARS-CoV-2-associated, whereas depth meant the fraction of total T cells that were SARS-CoV-2-associated. Each spike-specific TCR was assigned to its reactive spike region and to a CD4 or CD8 class using the MIRA data. Log10-transformed breadth and depth values were compared by one-way ANOVA with Sidak's multiple comparisons tests. TCRdb stores this immuneACCESS table with in-frame sequences only. Part of the clones is absent; in the studies checked, under half of the shortfall reflects unresolved V genes, and no reason is known for the rest. That table furnishes V, J and clone size, whereas the DNA furnished D and trimming. In this sample the table shows around 70,000 clones, around nine tenths of which occur a single time. The top ten hold 1% to 1.5% of the sample.

Explained via the paper, the time point label denotes: about 28 days (+/-7) after the second vaccine dose. AZD1222 recipients given second doses at about 4 weeks or at about 12 weeks were pooled, since spike-specific TCR depth and breadth were not found to differ between the two schedules. Samples from vaccinated people were obtained from the UK trials COV001 and COV002, which included a single-blind randomized controlled phase 2/3 trial of AZD1222 (ChAdOx1 nCoV-19) in healthy adults. Trial participant PBMC samples were collected at day 0 and day 28 after the second dose for TCRbeta chain sequencing. General study outcomes and caveats: Spike-specific TCR breadth and depth rose significantly after two AZD1222 doses compared with day 0 and with MenACWY recipients. In the small 56-69-year group, the increase in depth fell short of significance, most likely because of low power. Because no day 14 peak-response samples were available, the repertoires could be characterized only after the peak T cell response. Epitopes outside the regions mutated in the B.1.351 and B.1.1.7 variants were reportedly recognized by nearly half of the unique spike-specific TCRs. Participants were mostly white British and included more females than males, and it was suggested by the authors that clonal diversity may have been underestimated. CD4 TCRs associated with the vaccine covered the entire spike protein, and the dominant responses were in regions 160-218 and 743-854. Conclusions about previously exposed vaccinees are limited, since just 6 or 7 AZD1222 recipients were seropositive for SARS-CoV-2 at baseline.

This receptor was taken from an adult who received the AZD1222 COVID-19 vaccine. The sequenced sample was peripheral blood, obtained 28 days after the second AZD1222 dose.

This receptor has the CDR3 CASSPRLSGRYGNEQFF. The DNA sequence reads TGTGCCAGCAGCCCCAGACTTAGCGGGAGATACGGCAATGAGCAGTTCTTC. The chain employs TRBV5-6 and TRBJ2-1, with 9 bases in between that match TRBD2. Here V drops 4 bases and J drops 6 bases, and the junction holds 14 bases not matched to any gene. The CDR3 runs 17 residues from the cysteine to the phenylalanine. Only CDR3 DNA is held: 51 bases, read in frame from base 1. Sequences SGHDT (CDR1) and YYEEEE (CDR2) are obtained from the germline V gene. The full variable domain, completed from the reference TRBV5-6 and TRBJ2-1 proteins outside the CDR3, reads DAGVTQSPTHLIKTRGQQVTLRCSPKSGHDTVSWYQQALGQGPQFIFQYYEEEERQRGNFPDRFSGHQFPNYSSELNVNALLLGDSALYLCASSPRLSGRYGNEQFFGPGTRLTVL.